The T cell receptor beta chain described here comes from a study of T cell clonality in common variable immunodeficiency (dated by TCRdb to between 2014 and 2016). Study-wide findings and limitations: Healthy controls shared more TCRbeta clones with each other than CVID subjects shared among themselves (p < 0.0001). Fewer deletions and N-nucleotide insertions were reportedly observed in CVID TCRbeta sequences, and highly modified clones with 13 or more V deletions were reportedly absent from CVID TCRbeta sequences. Compared with healthy controls, CVID subjects showed increased TCRbeta clonality (t-test p = 0.018), a feature most characteristic of about a third of subjects. Although equal DNA input was used, an average of roughly 80,000 unique sequences per sample was obtained for controls, compared with approximately 30,000 for CVID samples. According to the authors, figuring out what caused the increased clonality in CVID would require sequencing the repertoires of T cell subpopulations. Patient heterogeneity within the CVID cohort put limits on correlating repertoire features with clinical complications.

Standard criteria were used to diagnose CVID, namely serum IgG, IgA and/or IgM reduced below the normal range together with specific antibody deficiency. There were 40 to 45 subjects in the CVID group (roughly 15 female and roughly 29 male), ranging in age from roughly 9 to 70 years, with a mean age of 40. Most CVID patients and most healthy controls were of Caucasian heritage. All CVID subjects had received replacement immunoglobulin therapy for at least one year at the time of study participation. At the time of blood collection, no CVID subject was ill or was being treated with immunomodulatory or immunosuppressive medication. From each donor, about 4.5 to 9 ml of heparinized peripheral whole blood was collected. Genomic DNA from adults with common variable immune deficiency (CVID) and from healthy adult controls was the source for sequencing TCRbeta CDR3 repertoires. Diluted blood was subjected to density centrifugation over Hypaque 1077 or Ficoll-Paque for isolation of peripheral blood mononuclear cells. Genomic DNA was obtained from unsorted mononuclear cells using either Qiagen column purification or a centrifugation-based method.

This clone was seen ten or more times. Its antigen specificity is not known. The missing CDR3 end, 3 residues past where the read stops, is filled in from the germline J gene. Equivalent amounts of genomic DNA from CVID and control samples were used as sequencing input. For every sample, a 60 bp segment covering the rearranged TCRbeta CDR3 region was amplified and then sequenced. The immunoSEQ assay, a bias-corrected multiplex PCR combined with high-throughput sequencing, was used for TCRbeta amplification. For the original study's pipeline: Every unique nucleotide sequence was considered a clone and was annotated with V, D and J genes, copy number and frequency. Sequences were labeled productive if in frame, and non-productive if out of frame or containing stop codons. As previously described, clonality was computed from Shannon's entropy. The predicted amino acid sequences of productive clones were used to derive mean CDR3 Kyte-Doolittle hydropathy. Scaled V gene usage was hierarchically clustered using Manhattan distance and complete linkage with the R hclust function. Sharing of clones by CDR3 amino acid sequence was evaluated by resampling 12 repertoires per group over 100 rounds. The repertoires were screened for 65 to 75 published EBV-specific TCRbeta sequences and around 250 published CMV-specific TCRbeta sequences. Analysis left out two CVID samples that produced under 10,000 sequences, so about 41 CVID repertoires remained. TCRdb took over this immuneACCESS table, retaining in-frame rearrangements with V and J assigned. Such tables are incomplete; in checked studies, under half of the missing clones stem from an unresolved V gene, and the remainder is unexplained. The V and J calls and the clone size are those of that table, but D and trimming were determined from the DNA. The table for this sample lists under 25,000 clones, none of them counted only once. The ten largest clones add up to over 6.5% of the sample.

Looking up the germline V gene yields CDR1 KGHSH and CDR2 LQKENI. After removal of 3 bases from V and 2 bases from J, the junction retains 0 bases not matched to a gene. Its CDR3 holds 13 amino acids, cysteine through phenylalanine. The DNA has 30 bases, all within the CDR3, and is read from base 1. The receptor was derived from a human donor with common variable immunodeficiency. The receptor chain draws on TRBV18 and TRBJ2-5; TRBD1 lines up with 7 middle nucleotides. Specimen: peripheral blood mononuclear cells. The CDR3 region has the sequence CASSPTGQETQYF. CDR3 DNA (partial): TGTGCCAGCTCACCGACAGGGCAAGAGACC.